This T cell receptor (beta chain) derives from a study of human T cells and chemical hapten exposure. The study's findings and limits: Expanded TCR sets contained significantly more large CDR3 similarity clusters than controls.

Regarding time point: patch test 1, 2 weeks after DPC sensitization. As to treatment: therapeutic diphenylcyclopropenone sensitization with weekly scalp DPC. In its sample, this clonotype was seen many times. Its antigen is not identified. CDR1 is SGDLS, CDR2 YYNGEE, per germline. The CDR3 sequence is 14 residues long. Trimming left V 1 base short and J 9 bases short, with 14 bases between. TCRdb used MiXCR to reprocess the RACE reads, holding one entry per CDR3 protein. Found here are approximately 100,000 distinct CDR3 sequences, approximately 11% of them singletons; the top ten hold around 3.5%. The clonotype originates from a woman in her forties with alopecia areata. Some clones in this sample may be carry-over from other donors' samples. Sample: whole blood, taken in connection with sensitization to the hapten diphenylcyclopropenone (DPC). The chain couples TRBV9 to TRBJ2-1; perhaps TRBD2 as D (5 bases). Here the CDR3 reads CASSVRFSASEQFF. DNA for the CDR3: TGTGCCAGCAGCGTAAGATTTAGCGCGAGTGAGCAGTTCTTC.